The 21 T cell receptor beta chains below come from one sample, sequenced in a study of OX40 agonist ivuxolimab in advanced cancers. Library prep was done by the immunoSEQ multiplex PCR assay. As stored in TCRdb, this immuneACCESS dataset retains in-frame rearrangements with V and J assigned. A fraction of the clones does not appear; measured against another copy, unresolved V genes explain less than half of the discrepancy, and the remainder lacks a known reason. This sample gives more than 35,000 clones in total; 70% to 80% of them show up just once. The leading ten clones occupy around 13% of the sample. Specimen: CD4+ or CD8+ T cells sorted from blood, collected in a trial of the OX40 agonist ivuxolimab. The receptors originated from an adult with an advanced solid tumor such as melanoma, head and neck, liver or kidney cancer.

The chain links TRBV7-9 to TRBJ2-7, with D perhaps matching TRBD1 (6 bases). The CDR3 is 13 residues long. The germline V gene has CDR1 SEHNR and CDR2 FQNEAQ (reference sequence). Trimming removed 5 bases at V and 3 bases at J, with 11 bases between. The CDR3 DNA follows: TGTGCCAGCAGCCCGAGACAGGACTACGAGCAGTACTTC. The encoded protein is CASSPRQDYEQYF.

This clone was recorded a few times. This sequence joins TRBV11-3 and TRBJ2-1; TRBD1 aligns across 9 bases. Germline V gene data show CDR1 as SGHNT and CDR2 as YENEEA. This CDR3 comprises 16 residues. V lost 5 bases and J lost 9; bases outside the gene matches: 14. The chain's CDR3 is CASSGRDREGLGEQFF. In nucleotides, the CDR3 is TGTGCCAGCAGCGGGAGGGACAGGGAGGGTCTAGGTGAGCAGTTCTTC.

The rearrangement uses TRBV11-2 and TRBJ2-3; D might be TRBD2 (6 bases). This CDR3 has 18 residues. Looked up from germline, CDR1 is SGHAT and CDR2 is FQNNGV. The V gene lost 1 base and the J gene lost 4 bases, with 21 bases spanning the gap. CDR3 coding DNA: TGTGCCAGCAGCTTAGTCACCGGCGGGGCGGCTGGTTCAGATACGCAGTATTTT. This gives the protein CASSLVTGGAAGSDTQYF.

The chain is built from TRBV28 and TRBJ2-7; 7 positions match TRBD2. The germline V gene encodes CDR1 MDHEN and CDR2 SYDVKM. Unmatched junction bases numbered 3, after V lost 7 bases and J lost 0 bases. This CDR3 spans 13 amino acids. This CDR3 reads CASNSGGSYEQYF. The DNA of the CDR3 is TGTGCCAGCAACTCGGGGGGCTCCTACGAGCAGTACTTC.

The genes are TRBV5-1 and TRBJ2-1, with D possibly TRBD2 on 6 matching bases. Germline-derived CDR1 and CDR2 are SGHRS and YFSETQ. V was shortened by 3 bases and J by 6 bases, with 10 bases between the two germline ends. CDR3 length: 13 residues. CDR3 region: CASSYGTLNEQFF. The CDR3 nucleotides are TGCGCCAGCAGCTACGGGACTCTCAATGAGCAGTTCTTC.

This chain connects TRBV5-1 to TRBJ1-3; 9 nucleotides line up with TRBD1. The V segment lost 4 bases and the J segment 3 bases; nucleotides outside the gene matches: 2. This CDR3 comprises 14 residues. Germline V lookup: CDR1 SGHRS, CDR2 YFSETQ. The CDR3, as DNA: TGCGCCAGCAGCCGGACAGGGGTTGGAAACACCATATATTTT. The encoded protein is CASSRTGVGNTIYF.

This clone appeared once. The gene calls are TRBV2 and TRBJ1-5; D unresolved. This CDR3 comprises 11 residues. Trimming stripped 3 bases from V and 7 bases from J, with 4 bases between. Germline CDR1 SNHLY, CDR2 FYNNEI. The CDR3 bases are TGTGCCAGCAGTGACGGCCAGCCCCAGCATTTT. This encodes CASSDGQPQHF.

The chain joins TRBV9 to TRBJ2-3, with 7 bases aligning to TRBD2. The CDR3 length is 15 residues. Germline V gene data show CDR1 as SGDLS and CDR2 as YYNGEE. Unmatched junction bases numbered 2, after V lost 0 bases and J lost 1 base. CDR3 sequence (DNA): TGTGCCAGCAGCGTAGTTAGCGGGCGCACAGATACGCAGTATTTT. Amino acid sequence: CASSVVSGRTDTQYF.

The chain carries TRBV28 and TRBJ2-7; the D gene is possibly TRBD2 (6 bases). Germline V gene lookup returns CDR1 MDHEN and CDR2 SYDVKM. Trimming cost V 6 bases and J 3 bases, with 21 bases left between them. This CDR3 spans 16 amino acids. The CDR3 region is CASRPRRDFALYEQYF. The CDR3 bases are TGTGCCAGCAGACCACGCCGGGACTTCGCCCTCTACGAGCAGTACTTC.

The rearrangement uses TRBV27 and TRBJ1-1, with a weak D call TRBD1 (6 bases). The CDR3 has 15 residues. Germline CDR1 MNHEY, CDR2 SMNVEV (reference sequence). V was trimmed by 3 bases and J by 3 bases, leaving 14 bases between them. The CDR3 DNA is TGTGCCAGCAGTTTTTACGCGCCAGGGGACACTGAAGCTTTCTTT. Its protein is CASSFYAPGDTEAFF.

The chain recombines TRBV7-2 with TRBJ2-7; weak D call: TRBD2 (6 bases). Trimming shortened V by 5 bases and J by 3 bases, and 17 bases separated the two germline ends. The germline V gene has CDR1 SGHTA and CDR2 FQGNSA. The CDR3 totals 15 residues. CDR3 DNA: TGTGCCAGCAGCCCCTCCTCCGCGGGAAACTACGAGCAGTACTTC. Translating it yields CASSPSSAGNYEQYF.

The chain links TRBV7-6 to TRBJ1-6; 7 nucleotides match TRBD1. J gave up 9 bases and V 1 base, and 9 bases lay outside the gene matches. From germline, CDR1 is SGHVS and CDR2 FNYEAQ. This CDR3 is built from 16 residues. The DNA of the CDR3 is TGTGCCAGCAGCTTAGAGATCAGGGGGGGGAGTTCACCCCTCCACTTT. Amino acid sequence: CASSLEIRGGSSPLHF.

The CDR3 sequence: CASSLDSYNEQFF. CDR3 nucleotides: TGTGCCAGCAGCTTAGACAGTTACAATGAGCAGTTCTTC. The chain combines TRBV7-2 with TRBJ2-1; D gene unclear. Germline V gene sequence: CDR1 SGHTA, CDR2 FQGNSA. This CDR3 has 13 residues. V was pared by 1 base and J by 4 bases, with 5 bases between.

The rearrangement joins TRBV19 to TRBJ1-2, with 7 positions matching TRBD1. Germline CDR1 and CDR2: LNHDA and SQIVND (reference sequence). With V trimmed by 5 bases and J by 1 base, 4 bases remained unmatched. This CDR3 is 14 amino acids long. The DNA of the CDR3 is TGTGCCAGTAGTCCCCAGGGGGTTAACTATGGCTACACCTTC. Its protein is CASSPQGVNYGYTF.

V gene TRBV7-2 combines with J gene TRBJ1-1, with unresolved D. Looked up from germline, CDR1 is SGHTA and CDR2 is FQGNSA. The CDR3 loop spans 16 amino acids. The V gene lost 1 base and the J gene lost 0 bases, with 12 bases spanning the gap. CDR3 DNA sequence: TGTGCCAGCAGCTTAGGTCAGCCATACTTGAACACTGAAGCTTTCTTT. Its translation: CASSLGQPYLNTEAFF.

The chain carries TRBV5-1 and TRBJ1-1; D ambiguous. The V end was cut by 0 bases, the J end by 1 base, with 13 bases between. Germline CDR1 SGHRS, CDR2 YFSETQ. The CDR3 totals 16 residues. In DNA, the CDR3 is TGCGCCAGCAGCTTGGATGGAATTCGGAGGAACACTGAAGCTTTCTTT. This gives the protein CASSLDGIRRNTEAFF. The full variable domain, in which reference TRBV5-1 and TRBJ1-1 provide the parts outside the CDR3, is KAGVTQTPRYLIKTRGQQVTLSCSPISGHRSVSWYQQTPGQGLQFLFEYFSETQRNKGNFPGRFSGRQFSNSRSEMNVSTLELGDSALYLCASSLDGIRRNTEAFFGQGTRLTVV.

This clone was seen a single time. V and J are TRBV11-2 and TRBJ2-7; 10 bases agree with TRBD1. CDR1 is SGHAT and CDR2 is FQNNGV in the germline V gene. V lost 6 bases to trimming and J lost 8 bases; unmatched junction nucleotides: 10. The CDR3 runs to 14 residues. The CDR3 loop reads CASSFGDRGSQQYF. CDR3 nucleotide sequence: TGTGCCAGCAGTTTTGGGGACAGGGGTTCGCAGCAGTACTTC.

The J gene is TRBJ1-1, the V gene TRBV11-1, with no clear D. Trimming removed 4 bases at V and 3 bases at J, with 18 bases between. CDR1 is SGHAT and CDR2 is FQDESV in the germline V gene (reference sequence). The CDR3 loop spans 16 amino acids. In DNA, the CDR3 is TGTGCCAGCAGCTCTCAGATCTGGCTCGAGGACACTGAAGCTTTCTTT. This encodes CASSSQIWLEDTEAFF. The full variable domain, with the rest looked up from reference TRBV11-1 and TRBJ1-1, is EAEVAQSPRYKITEKSQAVAFWCDPISGHATLYWYRQILGQGPELLVQFQDESVVDDSQLPKDRFSAERLKGVDSTLKIQPAELGDSAMYLCASSSQIWLEDTEAFFGQGTRLTVV.

The chain has TRBV4-3 and TRBJ1-1; D is ambiguous. The V gene lost 0 bases and the J gene lost 2 bases, with 10 bases spanning the gap. The length of the CDR3 is 15 residues. Per the germline V gene, CDR1 is LGHNA and CDR2 is YSLEER. CDR3 sequence (DNA): TGCGCCAGCAGCCAAGATCGCATGGAAAACACTGAAGCTTTCTTT. Translated, it gives CASSQDRMENTEAFF.

This chain joins TRBV5-1 and TRBJ2-3; no clear D gene. The CDR3 runs to 15 residues. Trimming removed 4 bases from V and 0 bases from J, with 12 bases in between. Per germline, CDR1 SGHRS and CDR2 YFSETQ. The CDR3 DNA sequence: TGCGCCAGCAGCGCCGTTCGATTCAGCACAGATACGCAGTATTTT. Its translation: CASSAVRFSTDTQYF.

The rearrangement joins TRBV5-1 to TRBJ2-7, with D perhaps TRBD2 (5 bases). The V end lost 0 bases, the J end lost 0 bases, and 10 bases lay between the germline ends. This CDR3 is 15 amino acids long. Germline CDR1 reads SGHRS; CDR2 reads YFSETQ. CDR3 DNA sequence: TGCGCCAGCAGCTTGGAAGGGAGCCGCTCCTACGAGCAGTACTTC. Its protein is CASSLEGSRSYEQYF.